This T cell receptor (beta chain) was identified during a study of T cell responses to AZD1222 COVID-19 vaccine. Study results and caveats: The donor group comprised mostly white British people and more females; the analysis possibly underestimated clonal diversity.

The germline V gene has CDR1 MNHEY and CDR2 SVGAGI. The V end was cut by 6 bases, the J end by 5 bases, with 11 bases between. This CDR3 has 13 amino acids. As regards this clone: Its target is not known.

Assay: immunoSEQ multiplex PCR; the TCRdb copy retains only in-frame clones and omits some. The sample has 150,000 to 200,000 clones; approximately 93% are singletons. The material sequenced was peripheral blood, taken 28 days after the second AZD1222 dose. The receptor's source is an adult who received the AZD1222 COVID-19 vaccine. The chain combines TRBV6-5 with TRBJ1-5; the D gene is possibly TRBD1 (6 bases). CDR3 sequence (DNA): TGTGCCAGCAGCCGACAGGCAGATCAGCCCCAGCATTTT. Amino acid sequence: CASSRQADQPQHF.